This TCR beta chain was captured by sequencing in a study of shared clonotypes between healthy human individuals. Profiling relied on immunoSEQ multiplex PCR, and the TCRdb table lists in-frame clones only, not all of them. The sample has around 500,000 clones; around 80% are singletons. This clone was detected many times. The trim removed 0 bases at V and 6 bases at J, leaving 3 bases unmatched. Germline V gene lookup returns CDR1 MRHNA and CDR2 SNTAGT. This CDR3 is built from 16 residues. What was sequenced was PBMCs. This chain connects TRBV6-4 to TRBJ2-3; TRBD2 aligns across 13 bases. This clonotype originated in a woman in her 40s in good health. Some clones in this sample may be carry-over from other donors' samples. CDR3 DNA: TGTGCCAGCAGTGACTCACTAGCGGGAGGGTCGGATACGCAGTATTTT. Its protein is CASSDSLAGGSDTQYF.